Listed below are T cell receptor beta chains from one sample, sequenced in a study of cytomegalovirus exposure and HLA in healthy donors. The repertoire was sequenced with immunoSEQ multiplex PCR; TCRdb's copy has only in-frame clones and lacks some. Of roughly 100,000 clones listed, over 70% were seen once; the top ten hold about 4.1%. Sequencing was carried out using PBMCs. Source of these receptors: a man between 45 and 60 years old in good health and CMV-seropositive. CDR3s include the opening cysteine and the closing phenylalanine or tryptophan. A D gene is named only where the DNA matches it firmly. Expanded clones get a size class; other rows say once, few or many, or leave the size out.

J gene	clone size	V gene	D gene	CDR3 protein	CDR3 DNA
TRBJ1-4	once	TRBV19	.	CASSIVRTYDRVSLAAALSEKLFF	TGTGCCAGTAGTATAGTAAGAACGTATGACCGGGTCTCACTAGCCGCCGCGCTTTCTGAAAAACTGTTTTTT
TRBJ2-7	.	TRBV7-8	.	CASSLGGDEQYF	TGTGCCAGCAGCTTAGGGGGCGACGAGCAGTACTTC
TRBJ2-5	.	TRBV15	TRBD1	CATSTRQGGRETQYF	TGTGCCACCAGCACCCGACAGGGGGGGAGAGAGACCCAGTACTTC
TRBJ1-4	many	TRBV4-2	TRBD1	CASSPRTGVEKLFF	TGTGCCAGCAGTCCCCGGACAGGGGTTGAAAAACTGTTTTTT
TRBJ1-5	once	TRBV5-6	TRBD1	CASSSTGTGSYSRNQPQHF	TGTGCCAGCAGCAGCACCGGGACAGGGAGTTATTCCCGAAATCAGCCCCAGCATTTT
TRBJ2-1	.	TRBV4-1	.	CASSQDPVYNEQFF	TGCGCCAGCAGCCAAGACCCGGTTTACAATGAGCAGTTCTTC
TRBJ2-3	.	TRBV13	.	CASSFNTWDGAGETDTQYF	TGTGCCAGCAGCTTCAACACCTGGGATGGCGCCGGGGAAACAGATACGCAGTATTTT
TRBJ2-1	once	TRBV7-3	.	CASSPLGGTYNEQFF	TGTGCCAGCAGCCCCCTCGGGGGAACCTACAATGAGCAGTTCTTC
TRBJ2-7	.	TRBV7-9	.	CASRGGQNSYEQYF	TGTGCCAGCAGGGGGGGACAGAACTCCTACGAGCAGTACTTC
TRBJ2-1	.	TRBV6-4	TRBD1	CAPLGGQARYNEQFF	TGTGCCCCCCTCGGAGGACAGGCAAGGTACAATGAGCAGTTCTTC
TRBJ1-1	.	TRBV6-6	TRBD1	CAGGTGTEAFF	TGTGCCGGAGGGACAGGCACTGAAGCTTTCTTT
TRBJ2-2	.	TRBV28	TRBD2	CASQASGRFTGELFF	TGTGCCAGCCAGGCGAGCGGGAGATTCACCGGGGAGCTGTTTTTT
TRBJ2-7	once	TRBV30	.	CAWSALLGAYEQYF	TGTGCCTGGAGCGCTCTTTTGGGGGCCTACGAGCAGTACTTC
TRBJ1-5	once	TRBV2	.	CASRQGHNQPQHF	TGTGCCAGCAGACAGGGCCACAATCAGCCCCAGCATTTT
TRBJ1-1	.	TRBV14	.	CASSPLVGINTEAFF	TGTGCCAGCAGCCCCCTTGTCGGGATAAACACTGAAGCTTTCTTT
TRBJ1-1	.	TRBV7-8	.	CASSRGMTGISVNTEAFF	TGTGCCAGCAGCCGAGGGATGACAGGTATTTCCGTGAACACTGAAGCTTTCTTT
TRBJ2-5	.	TRBV15	TRBD2	CATSRGTSGKETQYF	TGTGCCACCAGCAGAGGGACTAGCGGGAAAGAGACCCAGTACTTC
TRBJ2-7	.	TRBV5-1	.	CASSHGSIGSYEQYF	TGCGCCAGCAGCCACGGGTCCATAGGCTCCTACGAGCAGTACTTC
TRBJ2-3	.	TRBV5-1	TRBD2	CASSFLSGETTDTQYF	TGCGCCAGCAGCTTCCTTAGCGGGGAAACCACAGATACGCAGTATTTT
TRBJ2-2	.	TRBV18	TRBD2	CATSGLSALDTGELFF	TGTGCCACCTCGGGACTATCCGCGTTGGACACCGGGGAGCTGTTTTTT
TRBJ2-1	.	TRBV11-3	.	CASSLGDIGTYNEQFF	TGTGCCAGCAGCTTAGGGGACATAGGAACCTACAATGAGCAGTTCTTC
TRBJ1-4	.	TRBV2	.	CASRGHNENGEKLFF	TGTGCCAGCAGGGGCCATAATGAGAATGGGGAAAAACTGTTTTTT
TRBJ2-1	.	TRBV28	.	CASSPGVFYNEQFF	TGTGCCAGCAGCCCCGGGGTTTTCTACAATGAGCAGTTCTTC
TRBJ2-5	.	TRBV6-1	.	CASSAGGQETQYF	TGTGCCAGCAGTGCAGGTGGGCAAGAGACCCAGTACTTC
TRBJ2-3	.	TRBV19	.	CASSPKGHYSTDTQYF	TGTGCCAGTAGCCCGAAAGGACACTATAGCACAGATACGCAGTATTTT
TRBJ2-1	.	TRBV5-1	.	CASSLNYVNEQFF	TGCGCCAGCAGCTTAAACTACGTTAATGAGCAGTTCTTC
TRBJ2-1	.	TRBV5-1	TRBD2	CASSSEPGLAGNEQFF	TGCGCCAGCAGCTCCGAGCCGGGACTAGCGGGAAATGAGCAGTTCTTC
TRBJ2-2	.	TRBV11-3	.	CASALSGNTGELFF	TGTGCCAGCGCTTTGAGCGGCAACACCGGGGAGCTGTTTTTT
TRBJ2-5	once	TRBV4-1	.	CASSLLVGETQYF	TGCGCCAGCAGCCTCCTTGTCGGAGAGACCCAGTACTTC
TRBJ2-7	.	TRBV28	TRBD2	CASSFTSGRGSYEQYF	TGTGCCAGCAGTTTTACTAGCGGGAGAGGCTCCTACGAGCAGTACTTC
TRBJ1-2	.	TRBV27	TRBD1	CASSRDVGQGVSYGYTF	TGTGCCAGCAGTCGCGATGTTGGACAGGGGGTGTCCTATGGCTACACCTTC
TRBJ2-1	.	TRBV7-6	.	CASSPGLTSSSYNEQFF	TGTGCCAGCAGCCCAGGACTAACCTCAAGCTCCTACAATGAGCAGTTCTTC
TRBJ2-7	.	TRBV11-3	.	CASSLGGAEQYF	TGTGCCAGCAGCTTAGGCGGGGCCGAGCAGTACTTC
TRBJ2-5	.	TRBV6-6	.	CASISQGMETQYF	TGTGCCAGCATATCGCAGGGGATGGAGACCCAGTACTTC
TRBJ2-7	.	TRBV2	.	CASSAAGPSYEQYF	TGTGCCAGCAGTGCTGCGGGGCCCTCCTACGAGCAGTACTTC
TRBJ2-1	.	TRBV29-1	.	CSVEGGQVPEQFF	TGCAGCGTTGAGGGGGGGCAGGTTCCCGAGCAGTTCTTC
TRBJ1-1	.	TRBV19	.	CASSITGSTEAFF	TGTGCCAGTAGTATTACAGGGTCCACTGAAGCTTTCTTT
TRBJ1-5	.	TRBV7-2	TRBD1	CASSRQGDQPQHF	TGTGCCAGCAGCCGACAGGGGGATCAGCCCCAGCATTTT